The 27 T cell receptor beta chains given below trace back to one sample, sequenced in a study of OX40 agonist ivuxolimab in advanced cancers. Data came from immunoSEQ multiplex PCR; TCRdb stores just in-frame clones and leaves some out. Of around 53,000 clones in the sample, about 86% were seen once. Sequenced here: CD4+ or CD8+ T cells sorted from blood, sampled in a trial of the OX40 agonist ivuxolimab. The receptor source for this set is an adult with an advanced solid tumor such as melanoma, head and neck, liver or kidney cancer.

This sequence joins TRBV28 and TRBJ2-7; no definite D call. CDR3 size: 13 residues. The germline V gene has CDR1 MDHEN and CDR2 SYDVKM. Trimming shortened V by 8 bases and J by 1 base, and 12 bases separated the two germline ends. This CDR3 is CASRTTFSYEQYF. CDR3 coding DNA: TGTGCCAGCCGCACGACATTTTCCTACGAGCAGTACTTC.

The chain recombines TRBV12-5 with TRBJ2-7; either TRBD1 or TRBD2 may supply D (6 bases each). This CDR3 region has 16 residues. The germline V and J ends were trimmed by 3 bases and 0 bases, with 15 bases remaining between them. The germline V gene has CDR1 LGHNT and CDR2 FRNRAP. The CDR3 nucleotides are TGTGCTAGTGGTTTCGGGGGCAGGGCCCTCTCCTACGAGCAGTACTTC. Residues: CASGFGGRALSYEQYF. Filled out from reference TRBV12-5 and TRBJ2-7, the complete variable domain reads DARVTQTPRHKVTEMGQEVTMRCQPILGHNTVFWYRQTMMQGLELLAYFRNRAPLDDSGMPKDRFSAEMPDATLATLKIQPSEPRDSAVYFCASGFGGRALSYEQYFGPGTRLTVT.

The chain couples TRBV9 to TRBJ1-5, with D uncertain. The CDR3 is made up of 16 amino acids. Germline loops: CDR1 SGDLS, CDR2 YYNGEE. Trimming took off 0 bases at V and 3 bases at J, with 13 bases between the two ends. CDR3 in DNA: TGTGCCAGCAGCGTAGACGGAGGCCCCTCCAATCAGCCCCAGCATTTT. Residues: CASSVDGGPSNQPQHF.

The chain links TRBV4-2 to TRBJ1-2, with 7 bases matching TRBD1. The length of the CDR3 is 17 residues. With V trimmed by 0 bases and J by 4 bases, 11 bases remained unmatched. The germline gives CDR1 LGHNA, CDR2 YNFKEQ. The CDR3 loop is CASSQDSPRGQSYGYTF. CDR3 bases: TGTGCCAGCAGCCAAGATTCCCCGAGGGGGCAAAGCTATGGCTACACCTTC.

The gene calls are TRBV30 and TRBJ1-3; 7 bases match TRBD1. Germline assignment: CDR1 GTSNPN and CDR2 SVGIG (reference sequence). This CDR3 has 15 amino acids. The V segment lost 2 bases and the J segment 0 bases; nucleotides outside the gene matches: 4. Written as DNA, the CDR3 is TGTGCCTGGAGTCGGGACAGCGGCTCTGGAAACACCATATATTTT. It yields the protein CAWSRDSGSGNTIYF. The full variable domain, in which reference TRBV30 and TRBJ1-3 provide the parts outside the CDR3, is SQTIHQWPATLVQPVGSPLSLECTVEGTSNPNLYWYRQAAGRGLQLLFYSVGIGQISSEVPQNLSASRPQDRQFILSSKKLLLSDSGFYLCAWSRDSGSGNTIYFGEGSWLTVV.

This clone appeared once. The CDR3: CSAGTVNEKLFF. CDR3 nucleotides: TGCAGCGCCGGGACAGTTAATGAAAAACTGTTTTTT. The genes are TRBV29-1 and TRBJ1-4, with 7 nucleotides matching TRBD1. Trimming took 7 bases from V and 4 from J; bases not matched to a gene: 3. CDR3 length: 12 residues. The germline CDR1 and CDR2 sequences are SQVTM and ANQGSEA.

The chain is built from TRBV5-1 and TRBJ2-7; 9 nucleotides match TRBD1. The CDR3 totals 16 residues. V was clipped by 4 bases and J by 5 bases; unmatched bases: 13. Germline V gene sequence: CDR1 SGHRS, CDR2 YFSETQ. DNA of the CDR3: TGCGCCAGCAGCCCGAATTTAGGGACAGGGCTCAACGAGCAGTACTTC. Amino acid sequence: CASSPNLGTGLNEQYF.

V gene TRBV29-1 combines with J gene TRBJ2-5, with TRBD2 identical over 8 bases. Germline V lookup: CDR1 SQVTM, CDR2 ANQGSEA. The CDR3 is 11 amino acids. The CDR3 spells CCGLALGTQYF. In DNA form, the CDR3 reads TGCTGCGGACTAGCCCTAGGGACCCAGTACTTC.

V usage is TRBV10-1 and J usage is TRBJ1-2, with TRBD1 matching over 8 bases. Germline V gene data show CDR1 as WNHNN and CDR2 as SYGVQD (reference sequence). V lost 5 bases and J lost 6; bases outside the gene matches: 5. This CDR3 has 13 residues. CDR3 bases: TGCGCCAGCAGTCGGACAGGGACAGATGGCTACACCTTC. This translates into CASSRTGTDGYTF.

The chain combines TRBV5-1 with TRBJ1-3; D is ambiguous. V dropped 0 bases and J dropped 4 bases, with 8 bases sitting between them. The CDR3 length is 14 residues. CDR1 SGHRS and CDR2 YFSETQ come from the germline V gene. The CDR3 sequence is CASSLAGEGNTIYF. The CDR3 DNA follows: TGCGCCAGCAGCTTGGCCGGCGAGGGAAACACCATATATTTT.

Here the CDR3 reads CASSARTTRGTEAFF. In nucleotides, the CDR3 is TGTGCCAGCAGCGCCCGGACGACCCGTGGCACTGAAGCTTTCTTT. This chain connects TRBV5-6 to TRBJ1-1; unclear D gene. The CDR3 runs 15 residues. Deletions cut 4 bases from V and 4 bases from J, with 17 bases between. The germline V gene encodes CDR1 SGHDT and CDR2 YYEEEE.

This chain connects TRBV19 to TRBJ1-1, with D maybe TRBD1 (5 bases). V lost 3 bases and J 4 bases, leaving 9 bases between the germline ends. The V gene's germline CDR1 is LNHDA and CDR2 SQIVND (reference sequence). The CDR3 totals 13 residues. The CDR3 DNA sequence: TGTGCCAGTAGTATTGAGGGGTCCACTGAAGCTTTCTTT. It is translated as CASSIEGSTEAFF.

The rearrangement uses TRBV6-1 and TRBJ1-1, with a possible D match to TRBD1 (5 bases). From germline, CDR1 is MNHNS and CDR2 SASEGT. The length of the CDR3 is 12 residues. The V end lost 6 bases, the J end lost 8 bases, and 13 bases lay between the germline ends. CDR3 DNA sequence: TGTGCCAGCAGCCCCGGGGGAATCGAAGCTTTCTTT. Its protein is CASSPGGIEAFF.

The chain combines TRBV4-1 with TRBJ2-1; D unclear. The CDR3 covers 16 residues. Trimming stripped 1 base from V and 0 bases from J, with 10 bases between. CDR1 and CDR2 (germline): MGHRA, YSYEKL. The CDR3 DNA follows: TGCGCCAGCAGCCAAGTCGACATGATCTCCTACAATGAGCAGTTCTTC. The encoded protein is CASSQVDMISYNEQFF.

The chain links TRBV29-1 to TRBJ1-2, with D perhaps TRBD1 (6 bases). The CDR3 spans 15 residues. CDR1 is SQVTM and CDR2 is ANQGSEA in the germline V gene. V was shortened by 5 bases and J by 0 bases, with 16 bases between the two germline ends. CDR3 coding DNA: TGCAGCGTTCTCCCAGGGGCAACTGCTAACTATGGCTACACCTTC. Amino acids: CSVLPGATANYGYTF.

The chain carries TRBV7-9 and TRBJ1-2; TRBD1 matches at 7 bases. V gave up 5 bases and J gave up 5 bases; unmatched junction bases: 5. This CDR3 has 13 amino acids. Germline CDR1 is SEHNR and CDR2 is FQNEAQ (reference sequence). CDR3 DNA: TGTGCCAGCAGCCAAGGACAGGATTATGGCTACACCTTC. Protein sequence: CASSQGQDYGYTF.

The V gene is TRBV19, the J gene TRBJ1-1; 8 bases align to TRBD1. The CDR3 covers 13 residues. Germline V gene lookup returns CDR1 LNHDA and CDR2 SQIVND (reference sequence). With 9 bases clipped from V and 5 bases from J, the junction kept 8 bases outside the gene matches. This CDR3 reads CASQTGGGTEAFF. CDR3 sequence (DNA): TGTGCCAGCCAAACAGGGGGAGGGACTGAAGCTTTCTTT.

The CDR3 spells CASSRGQGGKEKLFF. The CDR3 coding sequence is TGTGCCAGCAGCAGAGGACAGGGAGGAAAGGAAAAACTGTTTTTT. The chain carries TRBV21-1 and TRBJ1-4; TRBD1, the D gene given by the table, was not confirmed from the DNA. TRBV21-1 is a pseudogene segment. The CDR3 has 15 residues.

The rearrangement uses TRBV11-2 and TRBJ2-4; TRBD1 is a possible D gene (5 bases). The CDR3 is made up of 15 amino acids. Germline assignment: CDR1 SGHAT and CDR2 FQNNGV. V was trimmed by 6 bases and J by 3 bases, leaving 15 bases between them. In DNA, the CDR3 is TGTGCCAGCAGTCGACAGCCGGGCGTCAAAAACATTCAGTACTTC. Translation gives CASSRQPGVKNIQYF.

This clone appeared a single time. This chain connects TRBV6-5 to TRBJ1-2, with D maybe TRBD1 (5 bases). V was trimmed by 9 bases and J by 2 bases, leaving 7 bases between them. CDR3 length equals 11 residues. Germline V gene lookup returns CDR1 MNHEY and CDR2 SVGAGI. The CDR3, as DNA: TGTGCCAGACAGGCCAACTATGGCTACACCTTC. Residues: CARQANYGYTF.

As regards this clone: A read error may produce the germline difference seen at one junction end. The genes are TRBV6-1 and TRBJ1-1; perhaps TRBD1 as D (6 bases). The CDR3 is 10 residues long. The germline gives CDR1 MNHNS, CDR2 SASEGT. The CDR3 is CASSEVGAGF. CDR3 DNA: TGTGCCAGCAGTGAAGTGGGGGCCGGCTTT.

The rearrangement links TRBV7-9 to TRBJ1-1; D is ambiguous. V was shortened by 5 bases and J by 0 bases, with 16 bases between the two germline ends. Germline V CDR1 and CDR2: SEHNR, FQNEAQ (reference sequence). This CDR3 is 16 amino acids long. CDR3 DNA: TGTGCCAGCAGCATAGGACCAAACCTAATGAACACTGAAGCTTTCTTT. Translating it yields CASSIGPNLMNTEAFF.

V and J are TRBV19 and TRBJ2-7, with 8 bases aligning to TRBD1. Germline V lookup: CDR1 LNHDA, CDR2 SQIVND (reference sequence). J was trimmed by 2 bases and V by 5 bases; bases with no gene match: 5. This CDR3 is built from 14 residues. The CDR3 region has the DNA TGTGCCAGTAGTCCCGGACAGGGCACCTACGAGCAGTACTTC. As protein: CASSPGQGTYEQYF.

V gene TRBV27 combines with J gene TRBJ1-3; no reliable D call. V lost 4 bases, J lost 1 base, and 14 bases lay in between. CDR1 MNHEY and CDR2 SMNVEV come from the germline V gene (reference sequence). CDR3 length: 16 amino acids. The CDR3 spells CASSYYTPESGNTIYF. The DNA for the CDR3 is TGTGCCAGCAGTTATTATACGCCAGAGTCTGGAAACACCATATATTTT.

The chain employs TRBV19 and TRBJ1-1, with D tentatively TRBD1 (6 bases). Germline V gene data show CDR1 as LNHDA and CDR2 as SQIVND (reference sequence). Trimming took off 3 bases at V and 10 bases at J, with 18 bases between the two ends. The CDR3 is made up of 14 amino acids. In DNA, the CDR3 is TGTGCCAGTAGTATCCCAGGGGCTACCCGGCTAGCTTTCTTT. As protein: CASSIPGATRLAFF.

The CDR3 sequence: CASSLAGTDSGNTIYF. The CDR3 nucleotides are TGTGCCAGCAGCTTAGCGGGGACAGACTCTGGAAACACCATATATTTT. The chain carries TRBV7-9 and TRBJ1-3, with 7 bases aligning to TRBD1. The CDR3 covers 16 residues. V trimming: 0 bases; J trimming: 0 bases; junction bases outside the gene matches: 2. Germline V gives CDR1 SEHNR, CDR2 FQNEAQ (reference sequence).

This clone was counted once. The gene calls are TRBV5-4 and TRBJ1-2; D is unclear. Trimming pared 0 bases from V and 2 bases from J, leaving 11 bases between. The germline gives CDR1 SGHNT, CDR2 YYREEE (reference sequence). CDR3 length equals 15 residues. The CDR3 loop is CASSLDPGSNYGYTF. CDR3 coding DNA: TGTGCCAGCAGCTTGGACCCGGGATCCAACTATGGCTACACCTTC.